These 32 T cell receptor beta chains were sequenced from one sample in a study of vaccination and CD4 T cells after COVID-19. These receptors lack a known antigen. An Oncomine TCR Beta short-read assay was used to sequence the DNA from cultured CD4+ T cells. From the PCR reads, TCRdb called clonotypes with MiXCR, one entry per CDR3 protein. The sample records 20,000 or so distinct CDR3 sequences, over 55% being singletons. Noted treatment: approximately 11-day PBMC culture with coronavirus spike peptide pools or control peptides (ViraFEST assay). The sequencing sample was made of CD4+ T cells from blood, cultured in vitro. These receptors originate from a human donor who had recovered from COVID-19.

The chain uses TRBV23-1 and TRBJ1-2, with 9 bases lining up with TRBD1. TRBV23-1 is annotated as an ORF whose role is uncertain. Unmatched junction bases numbered 10, after V lost 10 bases and J lost 7 bases. This CDR3 is 13 amino acids long. In nucleotides, the CDR3 is TGCGCCATACCTCCGGGACAGGGACCTGGCTACACCTTC. This gives the protein CAIPPGQGPGYTF.

V usage is TRBV19 and J usage is TRBJ2-7; 8 bases line up with TRBD2. Germline assignment: CDR1 LNHDA and CDR2 SQIVND (reference sequence). This CDR3 comprises 14 residues. V dropped 4 bases and J dropped 1; count of bases not matched to a gene: 3. The CDR3 sequence is CASSKVAGSYEQYF. In nucleotides, the CDR3 is TGTGCCAGTAGTAAAGTAGCGGGGTCCTACGAGCAGTACTTC.

The chain recombines TRBV30 with TRBJ1-6, with D unresolved. V was shortened by 0 bases and J by 7 bases, with 10 bases between the two germline ends. The CDR3 runs 14 residues. From germline, CDR1 is GTSNPN and CDR2 SVGIG (reference sequence). The CDR3 DNA reads TGTGCCTGGAGTGTAGGACGGCCGAATTCACCCCTCCACTTT. This gives the protein CAWSVGRPNSPLHF.

The V gene is TRBV7-9, the J gene TRBJ2-6; D unresolved. Germline-derived CDR1 and CDR2 are SEHNR and FQNEAQ (reference sequence). There are 16 residues in the CDR3. V was clipped by 5 bases and J by 0 bases, with 11 bases between them. CDR3 nucleotides: TGTGCCAGCAGCCTCACCCGGTCCTCTGGGGCCAACGTCCTGACTTTC. Amino acid sequence: CASSLTRSSGANVLTF.

V usage is TRBV20-1 and J usage is TRBJ2-5, with D perhaps matching TRBD2 (6 bases). There are 14 residues in the CDR3. V was shortened by 0 bases and J by 5 bases, with 13 bases between the two germline ends. CDR1 DFQATT and CDR2 SNEGSKA come from the germline V gene (reference sequence). In DNA, the CDR3 is TGCAGTGCTAGAGACGCGGAGGGCCGCGAGACCCAGTACTTC. Translated: CSARDAEGRETQYF.

V and J are TRBV12-3 or TRBV12-4 and TRBJ1-5; D gene uncertain. The CDR3 sequence is 12 residues long. V was pared by 4 bases and J by 5 bases, with 6 bases between. The CDR3 is CASSSFYQPQHF. CDR3 in DNA: TGTGCCAGCAGTTCATTTTATCAGCCCCAGCATTTT.

V is TRBV11-3 and J is TRBJ2-3, with 9 bases matching TRBD2. The CDR3 runs 14 residues. Looked up from germline, CDR1 is SGHNT and CDR2 is YENEEA. Trimming removed 5 bases from V and 3 bases from J; junction bases left unmatched: 3. The CDR3 region has the DNA TGTGCCAGCAGCCCTAGCGGGGTGACAGATACGCAGTATTTT. As protein: CASSPSGVTDTQYF.

This chain joins TRBV20-1 and TRBJ2-2; TRBD2 matches at 7 bases. Germline V gene sequence: CDR1 DFQATT, CDR2 SNEGSKA (reference sequence). The CDR3 sequence is 18 residues long. J gave up 2 bases and V 3 bases, and 15 bases lay outside the gene matches. In nucleotides, the CDR3 is TGCAGTGCTAGTGGTTTTTTTAGAGGGAGGGGCAACACCGGGGAGCTGTTTTTT. It translates to CSASGFFRGRGNTGELFF.

The V gene is TRBV18, the J gene TRBJ1-2; D is uncertain. The CDR3 loop spans 15 amino acids. Deletions cut 3 bases from V and 0 bases from J, with 11 bases between. Germline V lookup: CDR1 KGHSH, CDR2 LQKENI. In DNA, the CDR3 is TGTGCCAGCTCACCGCGCTCGGGGTCTAACTATGGCTACACCTTC. Its translation: CASSPRSGSNYGYTF.

The V and J genes are TRBV20-1 and TRBJ2-2; 9 bases are shared with TRBD2. V trimming: 0 bases; J trimming: 6 bases; junction bases outside the gene matches: 14. CDR1 is DFQATT, CDR2 SNEGSKA, per germline (reference sequence). The CDR3 runs 18 residues. The CDR3 bases are TGCAGTGCTAGAGACTGGGCGATGGGGCTAGCGGGATCCGGGGAGCTGTTTTTT. Residues: CSARDWAMGLAGSGELFF.

The genes are TRBV19 and TRBJ2-7; the D gene is possibly TRBD1 (6 bases). From germline, CDR1 is LNHDA and CDR2 SQIVND (reference sequence). The V and J ends lost 7 bases and 4 bases respectively, with 11 bases between them. This CDR3 has 12 amino acids. The CDR3 region is CASNERGYEQYF. DNA for the CDR3: TGTGCCAGTAACGAGAGGGGGTACGAGCAGTACTTC.

This clonotype was counted between two and nine times. The chain employs TRBV7-3 and TRBJ1-1; the match to TRBD1 covers 7 bases. Germline V CDR1 and CDR2: SGHTA, FQGTGA. CDR3 size: 14 residues. V was pared by 5 bases and J by 6 bases, with 9 bases of the junction left unmatched. CDR3: CASSRGLVGAEAFF. As DNA, the CDR3 is TGTGCCAGCAGCAGGGGGCTAGTGGGAGCTGAAGCTTTCTTT. Drawing the rest from reference TRBV7-3 and TRBJ1-1, the complete variable domain is GAGVSQTPSNKVTEKGKYVELRCDPISGHTALYWYRQSLGQGPEFLIYFQGTGAADDSGLPNDRFFAVRPEGSVSTLKIQRTERGDSAVYLCASSRGLVGAEAFFGQGTRLTVV.

The chain uses TRBV7-9 and TRBJ1-5; D possibly corresponds to TRBD1 (6 bases). Trimming pared 5 bases from V and 4 bases from J, leaving 12 bases between. CDR1 SEHNR and CDR2 FQNEAQ come from the germline V gene (reference sequence). CDR3 length equals 14 residues. The CDR3 sequence: CASSRTEVNQPQHF. CDR3 nucleotides: TGTGCCAGCAGCCGGACAGAAGTGAATCAGCCCCAGCATTTT.

V gene TRBV7-9 combines with J gene TRBJ2-1; D is perhaps TRBD1 or TRBD2 (5 bases each). Germline V lookup: CDR1 SEHNR, CDR2 FQNEAQ (reference sequence). The CDR3 length is 13 residues. V shed 3 bases and J shed 6 bases, with 9 bases lying between them. The CDR3 region is CASSFSGSNEQFF. Written as DNA, the CDR3 is TGTGCCAGCAGCTTCTCAGGGAGCAATGAGCAGTTCTTC.

This chain joins TRBV12-3 or TRBV12-4 and TRBJ2-3; 8 positions match TRBD1. The CDR3 is 15 amino acids. V shed 6 bases, J shed 8 bases, and the junction held 13 bases outside the gene matches. In DNA, the CDR3 is TGTGCCAGCAGGTTTGGGACAGGAAGGGGGAGTACGCAGTATTTT. Protein: CASRFGTGRGSTQYF.

This clonotype was detected only a few times. The V call is TRBV12-3 or TRBV12-4, the J call TRBJ1-5; TRBD1 might be the D (6 bases). V shed 5 bases and J shed 8 bases, with 19 bases lying between them. The CDR3 runs 15 residues. CDR3 coding DNA: TGTGCCAGCAGTGCAGGATGGGGGGCGCGAAAGCCCCAGCATTTT. It codes for CASSAGWGARKPQHF.

The chain joins TRBV2 to TRBJ1-1, with D hard to call. Deletions cut 6 bases from V and 0 bases from J, with 11 bases between. Germline-derived CDR1 and CDR2 are SNHLY and FYNNEI. The CDR3 extends over 14 amino acids. The CDR3 DNA reads as TGTGCCAGCAGCATACTGAGCATGAACACTGAAGCTTTCTTT. Its translation: CASSILSMNTEAFF.

The chain employs TRBV7-3 and TRBJ1-6; D call uncertain. CDR3 length: 12 amino acids. The germline V gene has CDR1 SGHTA and CDR2 FQGTGA. The V gene lost 9 bases and the J gene lost 7 bases, with 10 bases spanning the gap. CDR3 loop: CASRRENSPLHF. CDR3 sequence (DNA): TGTGCCAGTAGACGGGAGAATTCACCCCTCCACTTT.

A note on this clonotype: This is likely a read error, given that the CDR3 carries no conserved phenylalanine or tryptophan at its end. The chain couples TRBV12-3 or TRBV12-4 to TRBJ1-2, with 9 bases matching TRBD1. Trimming cost V 7 bases and J 3 bases; bases outside gene matches: 9. The CDR3 totals 15 residues. The CDR3 here is CASTKTGGTDYGYTY. CDR3 coding DNA: TGTGCCAGCACCAAGACAGGGGGAACGGACTATGGCTACACCTAC.

The chain links TRBV20-1 to TRBJ1-2, with a weak D call TRBD1 (6 bases). The germline V and J ends were trimmed by 3 bases and 1 base, with 15 bases remaining between them. Germline V gene data show CDR1 as DFQATT and CDR2 as SNEGSKA (reference sequence). This CDR3 has 15 residues. Here the CDR3 reads CSASQQGIFNYGYTF. The CDR3, as DNA: TGCAGTGCTAGCCAGCAGGGGATCTTTAACTATGGCTACACCTTC.

This clonotype was detected only a few times. The chain is built from TRBV7-9 and TRBJ1-2, with D possibly TRBD1 on 6 matching bases. The CDR3 covers 16 residues. Germline CDR1 SEHNR, CDR2 FQNEAQ (reference sequence). Trimming removed 4 bases from V and 3 bases from J, with 18 bases in between. The CDR3 spells CASSSRGGGADYGYTF. The DNA of the CDR3 is TGTGCCAGCAGCTCGCGAGGGGGGGGCGCTGACTATGGCTACACCTTC.

In the case of this clonotype: Since a much larger clone is just one base distant, this may be a read error. This rearrangement joins TRBV20-1 to TRBJ1-4; the match to TRBD1 covers 7 bases. The CDR3 is made up of 13 amino acids. CDR1 DFQATT and CDR2 SNEGSKA come from the germline V gene (reference sequence). With 2 bases clipped from V and 11 bases from J, the junction kept 8 bases outside the gene matches. The DNA for the CDR3 is TGCAGTGCTAGAAGCCTCACAGGGGAGAAACTGTTTTTT. This codes for CSARSLTGEKLFF.

The J gene is TRBJ1-6, the V gene TRBV20-1, with a tentative D call TRBD1 (5 bases). The length of the CDR3 is 14 residues. CDR1 and CDR2 from the germline V gene are DFQATT and SNEGSKA (reference sequence). Trimming left V 3 bases short and J 5 bases short, with 11 bases between. The CDR3, as DNA: TGCAGTGCTAGGGCCGGGACGAATAATTCACCCCTCCACTTT. Its protein product is CSARAGTNNSPLHF.

The gene calls are TRBV6-4 and TRBJ2-3; no definite D call. V lost 2 bases to trimming and J lost 0 bases, with 6 bases between them. Germline-derived CDR1 and CDR2 are MRHNA and SNTAGT. The CDR3 loop spans 14 amino acids. The CDR3 DNA reads as TGTGCCAGCAGTGACGGGCTCAGCACAGATACGCAGTATTTT. Its protein product is CASSDGLSTDTQYF.

V usage is TRBV24-1 and J usage is TRBJ1-2; possible D gene TRBD1, 5 bases. This CDR3 has 14 residues. Germline V gene sequence: CDR1 KGHDR, CDR2 SFDVKD. The V gene lost 4 bases and the J gene lost 1 base, with 9 bases spanning the gap. CDR3 coding DNA: TGTGCCACCAGTGACCCGGGACTTAACTATGGCTACACCTTC. This translates into CATSDPGLNYGYTF.

The rearrangement links TRBV7-2 to TRBJ2-2; D gene uncertain. CDR1 SGHTA and CDR2 FQGNSA come from the germline V gene. V lost 1 base and J lost 5, with 17 bases in between. The CDR3 is 17 amino acids. CDR3 sequence: CASSLVPPNARTGELFF. Written as DNA, the CDR3 is TGTGCCAGCAGCTTAGTCCCACCCAATGCTCGGACCGGGGAGCTGTTTTTT.

This chain joins TRBV12-3 or TRBV12-4 and TRBJ1-1; TRBD1 might be the D (5 bases). Trimming removed 4 bases from V and 4 bases from J, with 19 bases in between. The CDR3 is 16 residues long. This CDR3 is CASSSPKSVGTTEAFF. The CDR3 region has the DNA TGTGCCAGCAGTTCCCCAAAATCGGTAGGGACCACTGAAGCTTTCTTT.

This rearrangement joins TRBV20-1 to TRBJ1-2; D not certain. Trimming took off 5 bases at V and 1 base at J, with 17 bases between the two ends. Germline CDR1 reads DFQATT; CDR2 reads SNEGSKA (reference sequence). The CDR3 spans 15 residues. The CDR3 coding sequence is TGCAGTGCTCCCCTAGCCTCACGGAATAACTATGGCTACACCTTC. It specifies CSAPLASRNNYGYTF.

The chain employs TRBV6-1 and TRBJ1-1; D may be TRBD1 (5 bases). Trimming stripped 1 base from V and 6 bases from J, with 6 bases between. The CDR3 has 12 residues. CDR1 is MNHNS, CDR2 SASEGT, per germline. CDR3 DNA: TGTGCCAGCAGTGAAGGCAGGGCTGAAGCTTTCTTT. Translating gives CASSEGRAEAFF.

The table lists this clonotype with a few counts. This chain connects TRBV6-5 to TRBJ1-5; maybe TRBD1 (5 bases). CDR3 size: 18 residues. Germline V gene lookup returns CDR1 MNHEY and CDR2 SVGAGI. V was pared by 1 base and J by 3 bases, with 19 bases between. The CDR3 region has the DNA TGTGCCAGCAGTTACTTTCAACTTGGCCCGGGGGACAATCAGCCCCAGCATTTT. Translation: CASSYFQLGPGDNQPQHF.

The genes are TRBV20-1 and TRBJ2-7; TRBD2 is a possible D gene (6 bases). The CDR3 length is 14 residues. CDR1 and CDR2 (germline): DFQATT, SNEGSKA (reference sequence). The ends were cut back, 1 base at V and 9 bases at J, with 19 bases in the middle. CDR3 in amino acids: CSARGLLLRAGQYF. CDR3 DNA sequence: TGCAGTGCTAGAGGTCTGCTCCTCCGAGCGGGGCAGTACTTC.

This clonotype appeared a few times. This chain joins TRBV6-5 and TRBJ1-2; D is perhaps TRBD1 (6 bases). There are 16 residues in the CDR3. From germline, CDR1 is MNHEY and CDR2 SVGAGI. Trimming removed 0 bases at V and 8 bases at J, with 19 bases between. The CDR3 reads CASSYSKWDTFNGYTF. CDR3 in DNA: TGTGCCAGCAGTTACTCGAAGTGGGACACGTTCAACGGCTACACCTTC.